A single sample gave rise to the 3 T cell receptor beta chains below, sequenced in a study of T cell responses to AZD1222 COVID-19 vaccine. This table comes from immunoSEQ multiplex PCR, and its TCRdb copy is limited to in-frame clones, with some not included. This table has around 100,000 clones, 80% to 90% appearing once. The sample consisted of peripheral blood, taken on day 0 of MenACWY control vaccination. These receptors came from an adult in good health.

The rearrangement links TRBV18 to TRBJ2-5; possibly TRBD2 for D (6 bases). With 0 bases removed from V and 5 bases from J, the gap between germline ends came to 16 bases. Germline V lookup: CDR1 KGHSH, CDR2 LQKENI. The CDR3 contains 16 residues. This CDR3 is CASSPPVLALGETQYF. In DNA, the CDR3 is TGTGCCAGCTCACCACCGGTCCTAGCGCTCGGGGAGACCCAGTACTTC.

This chain joins TRBV6-2 or TRBV6-3 and TRBJ1-5; D remains unclear. The ends were cut back, 6 bases at V and 0 bases at J, with 9 bases in the middle. In germline, CDR1 is MNHEY, CDR2 SVGEGT. The CDR3 totals 14 residues. CDR3 sequence: CASSRTASNQPQHF. The CDR3 DNA sequence: TGTGCCAGCAGCCGGACGGCTAGCAATCAGCCCCAGCATTTT.

This clone has just one count. The J gene is TRBJ2-5, the V gene TRBV19; 9 bases map to TRBD1. J gave up 9 bases and V 10 bases, and 15 bases lay outside the gene matches. In germline, CDR1 is LNHDA, CDR2 SQIVND (reference sequence). The CDR3 totals 14 residues. The DNA for the CDR3 is TGTGCCACCGCCGGGACAGGGTTCCCCTGGGCCCAGTACTTC. Its translation: CATAGTGFPWAQYF.